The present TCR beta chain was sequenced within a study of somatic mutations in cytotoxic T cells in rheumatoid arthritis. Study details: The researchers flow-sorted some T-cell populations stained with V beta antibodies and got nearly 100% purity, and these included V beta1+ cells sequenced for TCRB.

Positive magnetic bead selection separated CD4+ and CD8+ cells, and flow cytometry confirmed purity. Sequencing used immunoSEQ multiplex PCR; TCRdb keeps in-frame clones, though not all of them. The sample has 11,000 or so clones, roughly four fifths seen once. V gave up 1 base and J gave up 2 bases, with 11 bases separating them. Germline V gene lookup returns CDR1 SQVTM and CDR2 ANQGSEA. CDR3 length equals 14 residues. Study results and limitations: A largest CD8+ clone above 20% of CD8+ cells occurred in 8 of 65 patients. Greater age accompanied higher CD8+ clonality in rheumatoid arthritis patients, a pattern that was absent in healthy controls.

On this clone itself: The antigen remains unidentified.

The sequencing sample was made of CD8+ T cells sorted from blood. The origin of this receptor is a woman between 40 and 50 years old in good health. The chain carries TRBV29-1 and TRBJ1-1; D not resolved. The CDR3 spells CSVEGGRVNTEAFF. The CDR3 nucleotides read TGCAGCGTTGAAGGAGGGAGGGTCAACACTGAAGCTTTCTTT.